The entry below describes one T cell receptor (beta chain). This table comes from immunoSEQ multiplex PCR, and its TCRdb copy is limited to in-frame clones, with some not included. The sample lists 180,000 or so clones, about nine tenths occurring once. This sample is part of a study of blood T cell repertoires in COVID-19. Overall study: Whether acute or convalescent, the COVID-19 samples came from the United States, Italy and Spain. PBMCs, B-cell-depleted T cells, or T cells were the source of the cDNA or gDNA that made up the material.

In germline, CDR1 is LGHNA, CDR2 YNFKEQ. V was cut by 1 base and J by 2 bases, with 12 bases left in between. CDR3 length: 16 residues. This sequence was found in a man younger than 35 with active or convalescent COVID-19. Sequencing was performed on peripheral blood. The chain joins TRBV4-2 to TRBJ1-5; possibly TRBD1 for D (5 bases). DNA of the CDR3: TGTGCCAGCAGCCAAGTCAAGGGGATCGGCAATCAGCCCCAGCATTTT. This codes for CASSQVKGIGNQPQHF.